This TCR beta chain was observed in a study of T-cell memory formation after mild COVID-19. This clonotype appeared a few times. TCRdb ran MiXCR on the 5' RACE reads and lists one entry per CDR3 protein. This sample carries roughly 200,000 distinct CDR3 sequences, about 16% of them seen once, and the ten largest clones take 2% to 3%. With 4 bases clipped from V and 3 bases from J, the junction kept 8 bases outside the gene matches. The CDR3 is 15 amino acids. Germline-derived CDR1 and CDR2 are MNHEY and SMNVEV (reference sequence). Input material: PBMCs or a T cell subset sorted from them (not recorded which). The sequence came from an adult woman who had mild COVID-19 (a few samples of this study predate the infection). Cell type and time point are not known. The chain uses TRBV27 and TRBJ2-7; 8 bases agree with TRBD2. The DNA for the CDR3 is TGTGCCAGCAGTTCTCGGACTAGCTTATACTACGAGCAGTACTTC. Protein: CASSSRTSLYYEQYF.